Below, 18 T cell receptor beta chains from the same sample are listed, as sequenced in a study of early T cells in non-severe SARS-CoV-2 infection. TCRdb analysed the 5' RACE reads with MiXCR anew, one entry per CDR3 protein. The data contain just over 95,000 distinct CDR3 sequences, approximately 11% of them singletons. Sequences were obtained from whole blood. The receptors derive from an adult who was a healthcare worker with PCR-confirmed SARS-CoV-2 infection or an uninfected control (not recorded which).

The chain recombines TRBV29-1 with TRBJ2-7, with D tentatively TRBD1 (5 bases). Looked up from germline, CDR1 is SQVTM and CDR2 is ANQGSEA. V lost 7 bases and J 2 bases, leaving 12 bases between the germline ends. The CDR3 is made up of 12 amino acids. The CDR3 sequence is CSGLGHTYEQYF. Here the CDR3 DNA reads TGCAGCGGCCTGGGGCATACCTACGAGCAGTACTTC.

The chain recombines TRBV5-5 with TRBJ1-1; D not certain. The CDR3 is 13 residues long. Deletions cut 4 bases from V and 3 bases from J, with 10 bases between. In germline, CDR1 is SGHKS, CDR2 YYEKEE (reference sequence). In DNA form, the CDR3 reads TGTGCCAGCAGCACCGGAGGGTACACTGAAGCTTTCTTT. It yields the protein CASSTGGYTEAFF.

This clonotype was detected ten times or more. The CDR3 loop reads CSANQGKAPYEQYF. The CDR3 DNA reads as TGCAGTGCTAACCAGGGCAAAGCACCCTACGAGCAGTACTTC. V usage is TRBV20-1 and J usage is TRBJ2-7; TRBD1 is a possible D gene (5 bases). Germline V CDR1 and CDR2: DFQATT, SNEGSKA (reference sequence). V lost 4 bases and J 2 bases, leaving 15 bases between the germline ends. The CDR3 extends over 14 amino acids.

V is TRBV20-1 and J is TRBJ2-3; D is possibly TRBD2 (5 bases). Germline V gives CDR1 DFQATT, CDR2 SNEGSKA (reference sequence). V shed 3 bases and J shed 5 bases, with 15 bases lying between them. The CDR3 is made up of 14 amino acids. The CDR3 here is CSASPLGGKDTQYF. CDR3 coding DNA: TGCAGTGCTAGTCCTCTTGGAGGTAAAGATACGCAGTATTTT.

In nucleotides, the CDR3 is TGTGCCAGCAGCCCCATCCCAGCGGGGGGTATGAACGAGCAGTACTTC. This translates into CASSPIPAGGMNEQYF. The chain has TRBV7-8 and TRBJ2-7, with TRBD2 matching over 9 bases. Germline loops: CDR1 SGHVS, CDR2 FQNEAQ. The CDR3 is made up of 16 amino acids. The V gene end was trimmed by 5 bases and the J gene end by 5 bases; junction bases not matched to a gene: 13.

This clonotype was seen ten or more times. The chain combines TRBV28 with TRBJ2-1, with a possible D match to TRBD1 (5 bases). Trimming shortened V by 6 bases and J by 11 bases, and 17 bases separated the two germline ends. This CDR3 region has 13 residues. The germline V gene encodes CDR1 MDHEN and CDR2 SYDVKM. CDR3: CASRHGALPKQFF. In DNA, the CDR3 is TGTGCCAGCAGACATGGGGCCCTACCGAAGCAGTTCTTC.

This clonotype was seen repeatedly, ten times or more. V usage is TRBV19 and J usage is TRBJ1-2; D gene unclear. V dropped 6 bases and J dropped 2 bases, with 13 bases sitting between them. The CDR3 is 14 residues long. Germline V gene lookup returns CDR1 LNHDA and CDR2 SQIVND (reference sequence). In DNA form, the CDR3 reads TGTGCCAGTAGCTCACGGGGATTAAACTATGGCTACACCTTC. It translates to CASSSRGLNYGYTF.

This rearrangement joins TRBV5-1 to TRBJ1-1, with D uncertain. Trimming cost V 0 bases and J 2 bases, with 5 bases left between them. From germline, CDR1 is SGHRS and CDR2 YFSETQ. The CDR3 spans 13 residues. The CDR3 sequence: CASSLGDNTEAFF. The CDR3, as DNA: TGCGCCAGCAGCTTGGGGGATAACACTGAAGCTTTCTTT.

The chain combines TRBV6-1 with TRBJ1-6; D is undetermined. This CDR3 comprises 14 residues. The V and J ends lost 0 bases and 8 bases respectively, with 8 bases between them. The germline CDR1 and CDR2 sequences are MNHNS and SASEGT. CDR3 protein: CASSEAGRYSPLHF. Here the CDR3 DNA reads TGTGCCAGCAGTGAAGCGGGGAGGTATTCACCCCTCCACTTT.

This clonotype was seen a handful of times. The chain joins TRBV5-4 to TRBJ2-1, with TRBD2 matching over 10 bases. V lost 4 bases to trimming and J lost 7 bases; unmatched junction nucleotides: 5. CDR1 is SGHNT, CDR2 YYREEE, per germline (reference sequence). The CDR3 runs to 14 residues. The CDR3 nucleotides read TGTGCCAGCAGCCCCTGGACTAGCGGAAATGAGCAGTTCTTC. This encodes CASSPWTSGNEQFF.

This clonotype was picked up many times. The chain couples TRBV12-2 to TRBJ1-6; the table gives TRBD1 as D, unverified against the DNA. TRBV12-2 is noted as a pseudogene. The CDR3 has 18 amino acids. CDR3: CASRLSPTGDSYNSPLHF. Here the CDR3 DNA reads TGTGCAAGTCGCTTATCTCCGACAGGGGACTCCTATAATTCACCCCTCCACTTT.

The chain is built from TRBV5-1 and TRBJ2-3, with a possible D match to TRBD1 (5 bases). The V and J ends lost 4 bases and 5 bases respectively, with 17 bases between them. Per the germline V gene, CDR1 is SGHRS and CDR2 is YFSETQ. This CDR3 spans 15 amino acids. The CDR3 region is CASSPGHVTGDTQYF. In nucleotides, the CDR3 is TGCGCCAGCAGCCCCGGACATGTTACGGGAGATACGCAGTATTTT.

This clonotype was observed a handful of times. The chain employs TRBV27 and TRBJ2-5; tentative D call: TRBD1 (6 bases). Germline V gene sequence: CDR1 MNHEY, CDR2 SMNVEV (reference sequence). The V and J ends lost 8 bases and 6 bases respectively, with 19 bases between them. The CDR3 loop spans 14 amino acids. CDR3 amino acids: CASGGVGTRQTQYF. CDR3 nucleotide sequence: TGTGCCAGCGGGGGAGTTGGGACAAGGCAGACCCAGTACTTC.

This clonotype appeared a few times. The chain combines TRBV20-1 with TRBJ1-1; 7 positions agree with TRBD1. In germline, CDR1 is DFQATT, CDR2 SNEGSKA (reference sequence). This CDR3 has 14 residues. J lost 1 base, V lost 3 bases, and 5 bases had no gene match. CDR3: CSARRDSPNTEAFF. The CDR3 DNA reads as TGCAGTGCTAGGAGGGACAGCCCGAACACTGAAGCTTTCTTT.

The rearrangement links TRBV7-6 to TRBJ1-2; D unclear. The CDR3 loop spans 15 amino acids. Trimming removed 1 base at V and 6 bases at J, with 15 bases between. CDR1 and CDR2 from the germline V gene are SGHVS and FNYEAQ. In DNA, the CDR3 is TGTGCCAGCAGCTTAGGACTTCCGGGAGGTGATGGCTACACCTTC. Translated: CASSLGLPGGDGYTF.

This clonotype was picked up a small number of times. The chain joins TRBV6-6 to TRBJ1-5, with D possibly being TRBD1 (5 bases). The germline V and J ends were trimmed by 6 bases and 2 bases, with 11 bases remaining between them. The CDR3 extends over 14 amino acids. Germline V gene lookup returns CDR1 MNHNY and CDR2 SVGAGI (reference sequence). In nucleotides, the CDR3 is TGTGCCAGCAGAAGGGACTCAGGCAATCAGCCCCAGCATTTT. Amino acid sequence: CASRRDSGNQPQHF.

The rearrangement links TRBV3-1 to TRBJ2-6; perhaps TRBD1 as D (6 bases). The CDR3 is made up of 15 amino acids. Germline CDR1 is LGHDT and CDR2 is YNNKEL (reference sequence). V was clipped by 5 bases and J by 1 base, with 9 bases between them. In DNA, the CDR3 is TGTGCCAGCAGCTCCCAGGGGTCTGGGGCCAACGTCCTGACTTTC. This sequence encodes CASSSQGSGANVLTF.

This clonotype was seen more than once but under ten times. The V call is TRBV21-1, the J call TRBJ2-3; TRBD1, the table's D call, lacks a check against the DNA. TRBV21-1 is labeled a pseudogene. CDR3 length equals 19 residues. Written as DNA, the CDR3 is TGTGCCAGCAGCAAAAAACACTGGGGCGGGCGGGGGAGCACAGATACGCAGTATTTT. This translates into CASSKKHWGGRGSTDTQYF.